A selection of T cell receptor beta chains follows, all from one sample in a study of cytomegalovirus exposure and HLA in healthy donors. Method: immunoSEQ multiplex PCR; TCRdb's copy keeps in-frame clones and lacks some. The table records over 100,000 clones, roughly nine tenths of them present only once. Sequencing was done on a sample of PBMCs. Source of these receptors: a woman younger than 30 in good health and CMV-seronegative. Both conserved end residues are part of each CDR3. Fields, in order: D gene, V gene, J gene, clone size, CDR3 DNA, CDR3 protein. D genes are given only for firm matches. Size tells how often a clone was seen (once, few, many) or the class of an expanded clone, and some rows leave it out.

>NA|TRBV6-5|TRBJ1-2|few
TGTGCCAGCAGTTCCCCCCTGGGGAGGTCTGGCTACACCTTC
CASSSPLGRSGYTF
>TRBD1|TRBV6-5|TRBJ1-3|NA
TGTGCCAGCAGTTACTCGACAGGGCCAAACACCATATATTTT
CASSYSTGPNTIYF
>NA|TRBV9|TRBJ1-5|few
TGTGCCAGCAGCGCCGACGGACACGGTCAACAGCCCCAGCATTTT
CASSADGHGQQPQHF
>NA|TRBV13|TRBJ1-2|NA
TGTGCCAGCAGCTTAGAAGCCCAGGGTCTGATTAACTATGGCTACACCTTC
CASSLEAQGLINYGYTF
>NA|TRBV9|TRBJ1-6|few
TGTGCCAGCAGCGTAGGAGGCAGTATTGATTCACCCCTCCACTTT
CASSVGGSIDSPLHF
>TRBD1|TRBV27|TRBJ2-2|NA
TGTGCCAGCAGGCGACAGGGGGTCGGGGAGCTGTTTTTT
CASRRQGVGELFF
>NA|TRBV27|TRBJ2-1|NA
TGTGCCAGCAGTTACATGTATGAGCAGTTCTTC
CASSYMYEQFF
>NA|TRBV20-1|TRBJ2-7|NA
TGCAGTGCTAGTTTTTATCGCGAGCAGTACTTC
CSASFYREQYF
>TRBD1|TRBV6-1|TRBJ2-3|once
TGTGCCAGCATCCCGGGACAGGGGTTAGATACGCAGTATTTT
CASIPGQGLDTQYF
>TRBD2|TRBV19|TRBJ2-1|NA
TGTGCCAGTGCCTTAGCGGGGGGCTCCTACAATGAGCAGTTCTTC
CASALAGGSYNEQFF
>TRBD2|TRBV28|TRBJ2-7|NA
TGTGCCAGCAGTTCCGGGACTAGCAGTCGCGAGCAGTACTTC
CASSSGTSSREQYF
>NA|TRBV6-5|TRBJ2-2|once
TGTGCCAGCTTGACTAACAGGAACACCGGGGAGCTGTTTTTT
CASLTNRNTGELFF
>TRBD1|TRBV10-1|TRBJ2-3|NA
TGCGCCAGCAGCGACAGGGGGCGGGGAGATACGCAGTATTTT
CASSDRGRGDTQYF
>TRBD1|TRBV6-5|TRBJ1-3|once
TGTGCCAGCAGTTTAACGACAGGGGGCTTTGGAAACACCATATATTTT
CASSLTTGGFGNTIYF
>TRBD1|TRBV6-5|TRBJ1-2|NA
TGTGCCAGCAGGACCGGGACAGCATATGGCTACACCTTC
CASRTGTAYGYTF
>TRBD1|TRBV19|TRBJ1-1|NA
TGTGCCAGTACCGTAGGGGGCCTGCGATACACCTCCGAAGCTTTCTTT
CASTVGGLRYTSEAFF
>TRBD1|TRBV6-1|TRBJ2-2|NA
TGTGCCAGCGGGAAGACAGGGGGCACCGGGGAGCTGTTTTTT
CASGKTGGTGELFF
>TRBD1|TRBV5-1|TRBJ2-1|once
TGCGCCAGCAGCTTGGGGACAGGGGGCTACAATGAGCAGTTCTTC
CASSLGTGGYNEQFF
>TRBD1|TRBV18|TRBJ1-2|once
TGTGCCAGCTCACCTGCCTCCGGGACAGGTTTCTATGGCTACACCTTC
CASSPASGTGFYGYTF
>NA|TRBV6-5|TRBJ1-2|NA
TGTGCCAGCAGTCCCTCCCGGGGGGCGGACTATGGCTACACCTTC
CASSPSRGADYGYTF
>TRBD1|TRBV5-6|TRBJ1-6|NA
TGTGCCAGCAGCCAAGGACAGGGCGACACCCTCCACTTT
CASSQGQGDTLHF
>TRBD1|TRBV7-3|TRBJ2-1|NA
TGTGCCAGCAGCACGGGACAGGGTGACAATGAGCAGTTCTTC
CASSTGQGDNEQFF
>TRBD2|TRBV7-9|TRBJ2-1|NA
TGTGCCAGCAGCGCGGGACTAGCGGGGGGGTCCTACAATGAGCAGTTCTTC
CASSAGLAGGSYNEQFF
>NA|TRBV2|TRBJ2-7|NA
TGTGCCAGCTCCGGAGGAAGCTCAAACTCCTACGAGCAGTACTTC
CASSGGSSNSYEQYF
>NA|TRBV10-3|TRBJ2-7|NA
TGTGCCATCAGTTTAGGTGCCGCGGAAGCCAGCTACGAGCAGTACTTC
CAISLGAAEASYEQYF
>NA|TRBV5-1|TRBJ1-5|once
TGCGCCAGCAGCCTGGACGGTAATCAGCCCCAGCATTTT
CASSLDGNQPQHF
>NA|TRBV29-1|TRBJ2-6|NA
TGCAGCGTAAAGGACTTTCCAATCTCTGGGGCCAACGTCCTGACTTTC
CSVKDFPISGANVLTF
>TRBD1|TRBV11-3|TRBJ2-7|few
TGTGCCAGCAGCTTACCAGGGGGCCGCGAGCAGTACTTC
CASSLPGGREQYF
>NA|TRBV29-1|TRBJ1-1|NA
TGCAGCGTTGAAGAAGGGAGCACTGAAGCTTTCTTT
CSVEEGSTEAFF
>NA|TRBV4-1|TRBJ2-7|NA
TGCGCCAGCGCCCCCGGGGAAACCTACGAGCAGTACTTC
CASAPGETYEQYF
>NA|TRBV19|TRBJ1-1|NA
TGTGCCAGTAGTATGGTCCTGGGGAGTTTCCCTGAAGCTTTCTTT
CASSMVLGSFPEAFF
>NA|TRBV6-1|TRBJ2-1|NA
TGTGCCAGCAATTATGAGGGAGCACTTGGCGATGAGCAGTTCTTC
CASNYEGALGDEQFF
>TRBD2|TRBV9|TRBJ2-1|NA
TGTGCCAGCAGCGTACGGGGGGATCGCGCCTACAATGAGCAGTTCTTC
CASSVRGDRAYNEQFF
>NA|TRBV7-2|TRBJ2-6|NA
TGTGCCAGCAGCTTAATGGGGGCCTATGGGGCCAACGTCCTGACTTTC
CASSLMGAYGANVLTF
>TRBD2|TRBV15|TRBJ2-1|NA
TGTGCCACCAGCGGATCAAGCGGGGGTCATCTCTATGAGCAGTTCTTC
CATSGSSGGHLYEQFF
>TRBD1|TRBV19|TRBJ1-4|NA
TGTGCCAGTAGTGACGGGGACAGCCATGGGGAAAAACTGTTTTTT
CASSDGDSHGEKLFF
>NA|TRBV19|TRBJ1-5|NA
TGTGCCAGCCGAGGGGGAATCCGGGTGAGCAATCAGCCCCAGCATTTT
CASRGGIRVSNQPQHF
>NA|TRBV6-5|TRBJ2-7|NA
TGTGCCAGCAGTTACGCGGGGGAGCAGTACTTC
CASSYAGEQYF
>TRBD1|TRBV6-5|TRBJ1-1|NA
TGTGCCAGCAGTTACTGGGGACAGATGAACACTGAAGCTTTCTTT
CASSYWGQMNTEAFF
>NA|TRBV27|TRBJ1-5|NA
TGTGCCAGCAGTTTTTTGGGAGGAAAAAATCAGCCCCAGCATTTT
CASSFLGGKNQPQHF
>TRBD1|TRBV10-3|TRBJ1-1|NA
TGTGCCATCAGCCCAGGGACAGGGGCCTTCCAAGCTTTCTTT
CAISPGTGAFQAFF
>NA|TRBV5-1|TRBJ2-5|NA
TGCGCCAGCAGCTTGGTGGGTAGGTTGACTACCCCGGACTTC
CASSLVGRLTTPDF
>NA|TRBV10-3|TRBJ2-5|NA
TGTGCCATCAGTGAGTATCAGCAAGAGACCCAGTACTTC
CAISEYQQETQYF
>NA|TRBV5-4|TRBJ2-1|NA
TGTGCCAGCAGCTTGTACAGTAGCTCCTACAATGAGCAGTTCTTC
CASSLYSSSYNEQFF
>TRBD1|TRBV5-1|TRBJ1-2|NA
TGCGCCAGCAGCCCCGACAGGGGAGGCTATGGCTACACCTTC
CASSPDRGGYGYTF